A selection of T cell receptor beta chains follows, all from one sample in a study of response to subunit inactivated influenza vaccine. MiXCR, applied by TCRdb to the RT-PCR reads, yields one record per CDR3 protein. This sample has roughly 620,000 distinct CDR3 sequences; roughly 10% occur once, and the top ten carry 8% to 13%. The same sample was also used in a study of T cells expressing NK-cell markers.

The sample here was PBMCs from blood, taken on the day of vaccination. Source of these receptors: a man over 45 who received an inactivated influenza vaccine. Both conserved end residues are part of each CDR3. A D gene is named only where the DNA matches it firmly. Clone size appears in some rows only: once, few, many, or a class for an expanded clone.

TGCGCCAGCAGCGGGGTAGCGAAGTCCTACGAGCAGTACTTC,CASSGVAKSYEQYF,TRBV5-1,TRBJ2-7,many,-
TGTGCCAGCAGAAGGCGGGGATATGGAAACACCATATATTTT,CASRRRGYGNTIYF,TRBV12-3/TRBV12-4,TRBJ1-3,few,-
TGCAGTGCTAGAGTGGTCGGGGAGAACACAGATACGCAGTATTTT,CSARVVGENTDTQYF,TRBV20-1,TRBJ2-3,-,-
TGTGCCAGCAGCCCCCCTCCAGGGGTGAACACTGAAGCTTTCTTT,CASSPPPGVNTEAFF,TRBV7-9,TRBJ1-1,-,-
TGTGCCAGCGGGGTGAACAGCAATCAGCCCCAGCATTTT,CASGVNSNQPQHF,TRBV6-1,TRBJ1-5,few,-
TGTGCCAGCGCCATAGTCAATGAGCAGTTCTTC,CASAIVNEQFF,TRBV6-2/TRBV6-3,TRBJ2-1,-,-
TGCAGCGCTCGCGGGGGGGGTCTCGTTGAGCAGTACTTC,CSARGGGLVEQYF,TRBV29-1,TRBJ2-7,many,TRBD2
TGCGCCAGCAGCCGGCCGGGGGATGGAAACACCATATATTTT,CASSRPGDGNTIYF,TRBV4-1,TRBJ1-3,-,-
TGTGCCAGCAGCTTACCTTCGGGACAGGGGCCCGGGGAGCTGTTTTTT,CASSLPSGQGPGELFF,TRBV7-2,TRBJ2-2,few,TRBD1
TGTGCCAGCAGGGCCCGAGGGATGGACGAGCAGTACTTC,CASRARGMDEQYF,TRBV27,TRBJ2-7,few,-
TGTGCCAGCAGCCAAGACGAAACCAGGGGCTCTAAAGGTTCGGATACGCAGTATTTT,CASSQDETRGSKGSDTQYF,TRBV14,TRBJ2-3,few,-
TGTGCCAGCAGCTATGTCCTGTCTGGGGCCAACGTCCTGACTTTC,CASSYVLSGANVLTF,TRBV12-3/TRBV12-4,TRBJ2-6,many,-
TGTGCCACCAGCAGAGGACATAGTCCGCGCACAGATACGCAGTATTTT,CATSRGHSPRTDTQYF,TRBV15,TRBJ2-3,few,-
TGCAGTGCTAAGGACAGAACAGGGCCGAGCTCCTACAATGAGCAGTTCTTC,CSAKDRTGPSSYNEQFF,TRBV20-1,TRBJ2-1,many,-
TGTGCCAGCAGCTTACAGCTCAGTCGGGGAGGGCCCTACGAGCAGTACTTC,CASSLQLSRGGPYEQYF,TRBV7-2,TRBJ2-7,-,TRBD2
TGTGCCAGCAGCTTAGTACCCCTGACGGGGGGCACTGAAAAACTGTTTTTT,CASSLVPLTGGTEKLFF,TRBV7-9,TRBJ1-4,-,-
TGCGCCAGCAGCTTGATAGGGACAGCTTACGAGCAGTACTTC,CASSLIGTAYEQYF,TRBV5-1,TRBJ2-7,-,TRBD1
TGCGCCAGCAGCTTGGCAGTCCAGGGGGTAGATACGCAGTATTTT,CASSLAVQGVDTQYF,TRBV5-1,TRBJ2-3,few,TRBD1
TGTGCCAGCAGCTTAGTCTCGACAGGGTCGGATACGCAGTATTTT,CASSLVSTGSDTQYF,TRBV7-2,TRBJ2-3,-,TRBD1
TGTGCCAGCAGTTTTAATAGGGCCGGGACTGAAGCTTTCTTT,CASSFNRAGTEAFF,TRBV12-3/TRBV12-4,TRBJ1-1,few,-
TGTGCCAGCAGAAGCGGACTAGCGGGAATAGCCCACAATGAGCAGTTCTTC,CASRSGLAGIAHNEQFF,TRBV7-9,TRBJ2-1,-,TRBD2
TGCGCCAGCAGCCAGGAAGCGGCAAGCTCCTACAATGAGCAGTTCTTC,CASSQEAASSYNEQFF,TRBV4-3,TRBJ2-1,few,-
TGCGCCAGCAGGGACCCGACTAGCGGACCATACAATGAGCAGTTCTTC,CASRDPTSGPYNEQFF,TRBV4-1,TRBJ2-1,-,TRBD2
TGTGCCATCACGGATAGCGGGAGCTTTGGGAACACCGGGGAGCTGTTTTTT,CAITDSGSFGNTGELFF,TRBV10-3,TRBJ2-2,many,TRBD2
TGTGCCAGTAGTTCAACGGCCGGACAGGGGTTAGCCAAAAACATTCAGTACTTC,CASSSTAGQGLAKNIQYF,TRBV19,TRBJ2-4,few,TRBD1
TGTGCCAGCCTACAATTCAGGGGTGTACGGGAGCTGTTTTTT,CASLQFRGVRELFF,TRBV12-3/TRBV12-4,TRBJ2-2,few,-
TGCAGTGCTAGAGTAGGGGGCTCGTTGAACACTGAAGCTTTCTTT,CSARVGGSLNTEAFF,TRBV20-1,TRBJ1-1,-,TRBD1
TGTGCCAGCAGTTTAGTGGCGCACAATGAGCAGTTCTTC,CASSLVAHNEQFF,TRBV27,TRBJ2-1,few,-
TGCAGTGCTTTACAGGGCCAGAACACTGAAGCTTTCTTT,CSALQGQNTEAFF,TRBV20-1,TRBJ1-1,few,-
TGCGCCAGCAGCCAAGGTGTCACCCGCACAGATACGCAGTATTTT,CASSQGVTRTDTQYF,TRBV4-3,TRBJ2-3,-,-
TGTGCCAGCTCACCGGGCCGGACAGGGTCCTACGAGCAGTACTTC,CASSPGRTGSYEQYF,TRBV18,TRBJ2-7,few,TRBD1
TGTGCCAGCAGCGCCCGGACAGGGGGGTTAAATACGCAGTATTTT,CASSARTGGLNTQYF,TRBV6-4,TRBJ2-3,few,TRBD1
TGTGCCAGCAGCTCCGCCGGGACCGGACGAGGCTACACCTTC,CASSSAGTGRGYTF,TRBV7-9,TRBJ1-2,few,-
TGTGCCAGCAGCCCGGTGGGGCAGGCCGTAAATTTTTACGAGCAGTACTTC,CASSPVGQAVNFYEQYF,TRBV21-1,TRBJ2-7,-,-
TGTGCCAGCAGTTTCGCCGGAGACACTGAAGCTTTCTTT,CASSFAGDTEAFF,TRBV28,TRBJ1-1,few,-
TGTGCCAGCAGTGCCTCGGGACAGTCCTACAATGAGCAGTTCTTC,CASSASGQSYNEQFF,TRBV27,TRBJ2-1,few,TRBD1
TGCGCCAGCAGCTTGGGAGCGACCTCAAGCTCCTACGAGCAGTACTTC,CASSLGATSSSYEQYF,TRBV5-1,TRBJ2-7,-,-
TGCAGTGCTAGTCCACTAGCGGACAGCTACGAGCAGTACTTC,CSASPLADSYEQYF,TRBV20-1,TRBJ2-7,-,TRBD2
TGCAGTAAAGCCGGGACAGCTGCCAAAAACATTCAGTACTTC,CSKAGTAAKNIQYF,TRBV20-1,TRBJ2-4,-,TRBD1
TGTGCCAGCAATATAGCGGGAGGTTTGGATACGCAGTATTTT,CASNIAGGLDTQYF,TRBV6-1,TRBJ2-3,-,TRBD2
TGTGCCACCAGTGATCAACTAGCGGGAGGGCCAGGAGAGCAGTTCTTC,CATSDQLAGGPGEQFF,TRBV24-1,TRBJ2-1,few,TRBD2
TGTGCCAGCAGCCCGAACACAGATACGCAGTATTTT,CASSPNTDTQYF,TRBV18,TRBJ2-3,many,-
TGCAGCGGCTGGGGCACAGATACGCAGTATTTT,CSGWGTDTQYF,TRBV29-1,TRBJ2-3,-,-
TGCGCCAGCAGCTTGGGATACGGGGGCACAGATACGCAGTATTTT,CASSLGYGGTDTQYF,TRBV5-1,TRBJ2-3,-,-
TGTGCCAGCAGTTCTGACATTAACTATGGCTACACCTTC,CASSSDINYGYTF,TRBV12-3/TRBV12-4,TRBJ1-2,few,-
TGTGCCAGCAGCTTCGGACAGCCCTATAATTCACCCCTCCACTTT,CASSFGQPYNSPLHF,TRBV7-2,TRBJ1-6,few,-
TGCGCCAGCAGCCCCGCGACCGGGACAGGGGTTCTGGAGCAGTACTTC,CASSPATGTGVLEQYF,TRBV5-1,TRBJ2-7,few,TRBD1
TGTGCCAGCAGCCATACGGGGACCTCCTACGAGCAGTACTTC,CASSHTGTSYEQYF,TRBV3-1,TRBJ2-7,once,-